This TCR beta chain was obtained from a study of blood T cell repertoires in COVID-19. At the level of the study: The cDNA or gDNA used as material had been derived from T cells, B-cell-depleted T cells, or PBMCs.

From germline, CDR1 is WNHNN and CDR2 SYGVQD (reference sequence). V shed 6 bases, J shed 7 bases, and the junction held 6 bases outside the gene matches. This CDR3 comprises 15 residues. Participants, about 18 to 90 years old, spanned approximately 25 US areas. Assignment of participants to cohorts was predicated upon participant-reported clinical history. Under the authors' procedure: Reference gene primer amplification gave nucleated cell count estimates. TCRdb keeps only in-frame clones here, not all; method: immunoSEQ multiplex PCR. V, J and clone size derive from that table, while D and trimming were established from the DNA sequence. The sample shows about 400,000 clones, over 75% of them seen only once.

The sample taken for sequencing was PBMCs or T cells enriched from blood (not recorded which). The genes are TRBV10-1 and TRBJ2-2; 12 bases are a match to TRBD2. This TCR was sampled from a middle-aged woman with acute COVID-19. CDR3 region: CASSRRLAGDGELFF. The DNA for the CDR3 is TGCGCCAGCAGCCGAAGACTAGCGGGGGACGGGGAGCTGTTTTTT.